The present T cell receptor beta chain was sequenced within a study of blood T cell repertoires in COVID-19. TCRdb's table, derived via immunoSEQ multiplex PCR, lists solely in-frame clones and lacks some. The top ten hold 2.3% of the sample, which has around 160,000 clones, 88% seen once. CDR1 and CDR2 (germline): MNHEY, SVGAGI. The ends were cut back, 5 bases at V and 4 bases at J, with 14 bases in the middle. The CDR3 totals 14 residues. This clone showed up just a few times. The TCR sequence derives from a human donor in a cohort sampled during active COVID-19. The rearrangement joins TRBV6-5 to TRBJ1-1; D is undetermined. The sequenced sample was peripheral blood. The CDR3 here is CASSQRGGITEAFF. The CDR3 region has the DNA TGTGCCAGCAGTCAACGAGGTGGCATCACTGAAGCTTTCTTT.